These 15 T cell receptor beta chains originate from one sample sequenced in a study of blood T cell repertoires in COVID-19. Profiling relied on immunoSEQ multiplex PCR, and the TCRdb table lists in-frame clones only, not all of them. The table has 280,000 or so clones, 85% seen once. The sample comprised peripheral blood. The receptors shown here come from a human donor in a cohort sampled during active COVID-19.

The rearrangement uses TRBV6-1 and TRBJ2-7; no firm D call. V lost 3 bases and J lost 3, with 12 bases in between. The CDR3 loop spans 14 amino acids. Germline CDR1 MNHNS, CDR2 SASEGT. The CDR3 loop is CASSDRPYYYEQYF. The CDR3 DNA is TGTGCCAGCAGTGATCGGCCCTACTACTACGAGCAGTACTTC.

This clone was observed a handful of times. V and J are TRBV9 and TRBJ2-6; 7 bases agree with TRBD2. There are 14 residues in the CDR3. V trimming: 4 bases; J trimming: 9 bases; junction bases outside the gene matches: 7. Germline values: CDR1 SGDLS, CDR2 YYNGEE. CDR3 nucleotides: TGTGCCAGCAGCCCTTTAGCGGGCGGCAACGTCCTGACTTTC. Residues: CASSPLAGGNVLTF.

The V gene is TRBV27, the J gene TRBJ2-1, with 10 bases lining up with TRBD2. Germline loops: CDR1 MNHEY, CDR2 SMNVEV (reference sequence). Trimming removed 8 bases from V and 9 bases from J; junction bases left unmatched: 10. CDR3 length: 14 residues. The CDR3 DNA reads TGTGCCAGCGTTGTGGCTAGCGGGAGTCGTGAGCAGTTCTTC. It is translated as CASVVASGSREQFF.

The gene calls are TRBV19 and TRBJ2-7, with 8 bases lining up with TRBD1. Germline CDR1 and CDR2: LNHDA and SQIVND (reference sequence). The ends lost 4 bases at V and 2 bases at J; junction bases unmatched: 4. The CDR3 is 14 residues long. CDR3 sequence reads: CASSTGTGTYEQYF. The CDR3, as DNA: TGTGCCAGTAGTACCGGGACAGGAACCTACGAGCAGTACTTC.

The chain joins TRBV19 to TRBJ2-3, with 9 bases fitting TRBD2. Germline CDR1 is LNHDA and CDR2 is SQIVND (reference sequence). V lost 5 bases, J lost 0 bases, and 9 bases stayed unmatched. This CDR3 comprises 17 residues. The CDR3 reads CASSAGGRARSTDTQYF. CDR3 DNA sequence: TGTGCCAGTAGTGCGGGCGGGAGGGCCCGAAGCACAGATACGCAGTATTTT. The full variable domain, its missing parts supplied by reference TRBV19 and TRBJ2-3, is DGGITQSPKYLFRKEGQNVTLSCEQNLNHDAMYWYRQDPGQGLRLIYYSQIVNDFQKGDIAEGYSVSREKKESFPLTVTSAQKNPTAFYLCASSAGGRARSTDTQYFGPGTRLTVL.

The CDR3 is CASSPLGDLQETQYF. DNA of the CDR3: TGTGCCAGCAGCCCTTTAGGTGACTTGCAAGAGACCCAGTACTTC. The J gene is TRBJ2-5, the V gene TRBV7-8; no clear D gene. The CDR3 runs 15 residues. Per the germline V gene, CDR1 is SGHVS and CDR2 is FQNEAQ. The germline V and J ends were trimmed by 5 bases and 2 bases, with 15 bases remaining between them.

V and J are TRBV29-1 and TRBJ2-1, with 11 bases identical to TRBD2. Trimming cost V 3 bases and J 9 bases; bases outside gene matches: 19. Germline V gene data show CDR1 as SQVTM and CDR2 as ANQGSEA. CDR3 length equals 18 residues. CDR3 sequence reads: CSVDPVDSGRDTGREQFF. The CDR3 coding sequence is TGCAGCGTTGACCCCGTCGATAGCGGGAGGGATACGGGACGTGAGCAGTTCTTC.

The chain recombines TRBV5-4 with TRBJ2-7; a possible D gene is TRBD1 (7 bases). The ends were cut back, 1 base at V and 5 bases at J, with 10 bases in the middle. CDR3 length: 13 amino acids. Germline CDR1 SGHNT, CDR2 YYREEE (reference sequence). This CDR3 is CASSLQGGHEQYF. CDR3 DNA: TGTGCCAGCAGCTTGCAGGGGGGCCACGAGCAGTACTTC.

This chain joins TRBV19 and TRBJ2-1; possibly TRBD2 for D (6 bases). The CDR3 loop spans 11 amino acids. Looked up from germline, CDR1 is LNHDA and CDR2 is SQIVND (reference sequence). Trimming shortened V by 5 bases and J by 9 bases, and 8 bases separated the two germline ends. CDR3 DNA: TGTGCCAGTAGTCCGGGACTTGAGCAGTTCTTC. Its translation: CASSPGLEQFF.

The CDR3 bases are TGTGCCAGCAGCTCGAATTACAGGGTAGGATCTCACACTGAAGCTTTCTTT. It translates to CASSSNYRVGSHTEAFF. V gene TRBV7-2 combines with J gene TRBJ1-1, with a possible D match to TRBD1 (6 bases). The V and J ends lost 4 bases and 3 bases respectively, with 21 bases between them. The CDR3 has 17 residues. Germline CDR1 is SGHTA and CDR2 is FQGNSA. Together with reference TRBV7-2 and TRBJ1-1, the CDR3 gives the full variable domain: GAGVSQSPSNKVTEKGKDVELRCDPISGHTALYWYRQSLGQGLEFLIYFQGNSAPDKSGLPSDRFSAERTGGSVSTLTIQRTQQEDSAVYLCASSSNYRVGSHTEAFFGQGTRLTVV.

In its sample, this clone was seen once. In nucleotides, the CDR3 is TGTGCCAGCAGCTTAGGGGCCGTCCATGAGCAGTTCTTC. Protein product: CASSLGAVHEQFF. The chain is built from TRBV7-2 and TRBJ2-1; D call uncertain. This CDR3 region has 13 residues. Per germline, CDR1 SGHTA and CDR2 FQGNSA. V lost 1 base, J lost 8 bases, and 9 bases lay in between.

The chain has TRBV5-5 and TRBJ2-7; 7 nucleotides agree with TRBD2. The CDR3 extends over 14 amino acids. Trimming removed 3 bases from V and 4 bases from J; junction bases left unmatched: 7. CDR1 and CDR2 (germline): SGHKS, YYEKEE (reference sequence). The CDR3 coding sequence is TGTGCCAGCAGCTCCGGGAGGAACCGGTACGAGCAGTACTTC. Protein: CASSSGRNRYEQYF. Complete variable domain (other parts from reference TRBV5-5 and TRBJ2-7): DAGVTQSPTHLIKTRGQQVTLRCSPISGHKSVSWYQQVLGQGPQFIFQYYEKEERGRGNFPDRFSARQFPNYSSELNVNALLLGDSALYLCASSSGRNRYEQYFGPGTRLTVT.

The chain couples TRBV5-4 to TRBJ2-3, with TRBD1 matching 10 bases. Germline CDR1 is SGHNT and CDR2 is YYREEE (reference sequence). CDR3 length: 16 residues. Unmatched junction bases numbered 9, after V lost 4 bases and J lost 4 bases. CDR3 sequence: CASSRPGTGAPDTQYF. Written as DNA, the CDR3 is TGTGCCAGCAGCCGCCCCGGGACAGGGGCCCCAGATACGCAGTATTTT.

The chain uses TRBV5-6 and TRBJ1-1; 8 nucleotides line up with TRBD1. Trimming at V came to 4 bases and at J to 9 bases, leaving 8 bases not matched to a gene. The CDR3 spans 13 residues. Germline V gene lookup returns CDR1 SGHDT and CDR2 YYEEEE. CDR3 sequence: CASSTDRAAKAFF. CDR3 DNA: TGTGCCAGCAGCACGGACAGGGCGGCTAAAGCTTTCTTT.

This clone was seen only once. CDR3 sequence: CASSLSTGGEQYF. CDR3 DNA sequence: TGTGCCAGCAGCTTGTCTACCGGGGGCGAGCAGTACTTC. The chain carries TRBV7-2 and TRBJ2-7; a weak D match, TRBD2 (6 bases). Germline V gene data show CDR1 as SGHTA and CDR2 as FQGNSA. V lost 3 bases, J lost 6 bases, and 12 bases lay in between. The CDR3 runs to 13 residues.